This T cell receptor beta chain was sequenced for a study of CD8+ T cells in alopecia areata. The CDR3 is 13 amino acids. The V gene's germline CDR1 is MNHNY and CDR2 SVGAGI (reference sequence). With V trimmed by 5 bases and J by 4 bases, 2 bases remained unmatched. In each case, RNA was isolated and then reverse transcribed into cDNA as the sequencing template. Produced via immunoSEQ multiplex PCR; TCRdb's table is partial and in-frame only. The sample has fewer than 200,000 clones; about 60% are singletons. Treatment defined: oral pan-JAK inhibitor, 5-10 mg twice daily. The gene calls are TRBV6-6 and TRBJ1-5; 7 bases fit TRBD1. This specimen consisted of CD4+ T cells sorted from blood, obtained at week 24, from a patient treated with tofacitinib. The sequence was obtained from a human donor with alopecia areata. CDR3 coding DNA: TGTGCCAGCAGTGCGGACAGGAATCAGCCCCAGCATTTT. Translating it yields CASSADRNQPQHF.